This T cell receptor beta chain was recorded in a study of metastatic and nonmetastatic thyroid tumors. Ahead of thyroid surgery, no patient had received treatment of any kind. From the PCR reads, TCRdb re-called clones with MiXCR. The sample has 60,000 or so clones, just over 4% seen once; the top ten hold about 20%. The V end was cut by 8 bases, the J end by 6 bases, with 17 bases between. There are 12 residues in the CDR3. Per the germline V gene, CDR1 is DFQATT and CDR2 is SNEGSKA (reference sequence). The TCR was taken from a female donor with papillary thyroid cancer or a benign thyroid nodule (not recorded which). Some clones in this sample may be carry-over from other donors' samples. Input material: blood. The genes are TRBV20-1 and TRBJ2-7; possibly TRBD1 or TRBD2 for D (6 bases each). The CDR3 nucleotides are TGCAGTTCGCCGGGGGCGGTTCGCGAGCAGTACTTC. Protein: CSSPGAVREQYF.